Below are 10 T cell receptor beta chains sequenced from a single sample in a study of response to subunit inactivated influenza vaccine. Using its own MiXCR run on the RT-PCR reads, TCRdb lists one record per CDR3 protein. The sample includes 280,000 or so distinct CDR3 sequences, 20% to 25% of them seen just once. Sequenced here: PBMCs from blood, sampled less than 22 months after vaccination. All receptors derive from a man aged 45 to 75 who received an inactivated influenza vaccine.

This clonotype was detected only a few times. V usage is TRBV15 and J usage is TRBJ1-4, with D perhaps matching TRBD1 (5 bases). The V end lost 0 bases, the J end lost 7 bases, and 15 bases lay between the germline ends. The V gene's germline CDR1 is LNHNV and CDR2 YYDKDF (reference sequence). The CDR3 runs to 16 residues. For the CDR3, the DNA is TGTGCCACCAGCAGAGATCCGGTTGGGGGTGGTGAAAAACTGTTTTTT. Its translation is CATSRDPVGGGEKLFF.

The CDR3 protein is CASSRAGTGEETQYF. Written as DNA, the CDR3 is TGCGCCAGCAGCAGAGCCGGGACAGGGGAAGAGACCCAGTACTTC. The chain recombines TRBV5-1 with TRBJ2-5, with 10 bases aligning to TRBD1. The V gene's germline CDR1 is SGHRS and CDR2 YFSETQ. The CDR3 loop spans 15 amino acids. With 4 bases clipped from V and 3 bases from J, the junction kept 6 bases outside the gene matches.

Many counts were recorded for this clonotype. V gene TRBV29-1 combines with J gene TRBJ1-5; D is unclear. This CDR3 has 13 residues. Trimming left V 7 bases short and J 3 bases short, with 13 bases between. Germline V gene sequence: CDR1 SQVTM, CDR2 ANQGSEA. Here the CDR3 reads CSAATEFNQPQHF. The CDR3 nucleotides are TGCAGCGCTGCGACGGAATTCAATCAGCCCCAGCATTTT. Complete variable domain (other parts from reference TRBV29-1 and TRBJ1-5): SAVISQKPSRDICQRGTSLTIQCQVDSQVTMMFWYRQQPGQSLTLIATANQGSEATYESGFVIDKFPISRPNLTFSTLTVSNMSPEDSSIYLCSAATEFNQPQHFGDGTRLSIL.

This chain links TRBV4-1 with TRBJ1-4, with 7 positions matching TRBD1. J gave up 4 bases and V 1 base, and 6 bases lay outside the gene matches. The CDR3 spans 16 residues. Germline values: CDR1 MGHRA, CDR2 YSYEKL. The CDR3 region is CASSQVVGQNNEKLFF. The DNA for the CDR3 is TGCGCCAGCAGCCAAGTCGTGGGACAGAATAATGAAAAACTGTTTTTT.

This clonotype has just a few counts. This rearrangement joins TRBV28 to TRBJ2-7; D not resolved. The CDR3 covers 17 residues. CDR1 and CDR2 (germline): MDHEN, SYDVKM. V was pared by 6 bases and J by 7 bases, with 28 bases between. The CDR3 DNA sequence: TGTGCCAGCAGCCTGGACCTGGACCCCATCAAACGCAAGGAGCAGTACTTC. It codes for CASSLDLDPIKRKEQYF.

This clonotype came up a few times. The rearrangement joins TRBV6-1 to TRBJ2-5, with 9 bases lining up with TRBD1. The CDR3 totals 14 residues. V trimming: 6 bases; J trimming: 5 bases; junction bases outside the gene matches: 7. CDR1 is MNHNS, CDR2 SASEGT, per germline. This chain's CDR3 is CASSRGQGQETQYF. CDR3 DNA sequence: TGTGCCAGCAGCCGGGGACAGGGTCAGGAGACCCAGTACTTC.

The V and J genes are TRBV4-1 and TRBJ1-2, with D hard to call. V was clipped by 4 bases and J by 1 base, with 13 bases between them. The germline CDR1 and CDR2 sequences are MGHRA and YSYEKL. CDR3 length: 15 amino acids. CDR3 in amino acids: CASSPRSAGNYGYTF. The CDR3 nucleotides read TGCGCCAGCAGCCCACGATCGGCGGGTAACTATGGCTACACCTTC.

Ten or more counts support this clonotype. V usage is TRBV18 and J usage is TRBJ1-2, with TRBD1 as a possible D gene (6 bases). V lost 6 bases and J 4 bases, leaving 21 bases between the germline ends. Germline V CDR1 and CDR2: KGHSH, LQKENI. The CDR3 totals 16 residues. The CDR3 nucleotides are TGTGCCAGCTCCCTACAAAGTGGGGACACCTTCTATGGCTACACCTTC. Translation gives CASSLQSGDTFYGYTF.

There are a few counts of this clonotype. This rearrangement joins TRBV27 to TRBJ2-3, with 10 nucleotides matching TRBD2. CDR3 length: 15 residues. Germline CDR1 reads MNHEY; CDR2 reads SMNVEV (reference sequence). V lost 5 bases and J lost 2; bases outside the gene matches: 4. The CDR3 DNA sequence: TGTGCCAGCAGTCCTCTAGCGGGGGTCACAGATACGCAGTATTTT. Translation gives CASSPLAGVTDTQYF.

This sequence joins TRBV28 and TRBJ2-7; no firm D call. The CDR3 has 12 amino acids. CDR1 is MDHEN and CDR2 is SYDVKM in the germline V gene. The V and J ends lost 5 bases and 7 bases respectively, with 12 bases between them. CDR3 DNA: TGTGCCAGCAGTCTTGGAACAGAGGAGCAGTACTTC. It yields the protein CASSLGTEEQYF.